This T cell receptor beta chain was obtained from a study of shared clonotypes between healthy human individuals. Findings and caveats of the study: Among several donors, approximately 5% of naive CD4 clonotypes were found in common. A reduction in generation probabilities was seen for non-shared clonotypes relative to those shared by all four donors. Read depth was anticipated to influence clonotype sharing among donors.

Positive CCR7 selection of CD45RO-negative cells yielded the naive CD8 cells, and terminally differentiated effector memory CD45RA+ cells were excluded. A remark on this clone: The antigen remains unidentified.

Trimming removed 0 bases from V and 3 bases from J, with 9 bases in between. This CDR3 spans 14 amino acids. Looked up from germline, CDR1 is PRHDT and CDR2 is FYEKMQ (reference sequence). Here immunoSEQ multiplex PCR was the method, and the copy in TCRdb shows in-frame clones only, minus some. Here the sample spans about 600,000 clones, 95% to 98% being singletons. Material for sequencing was naive CD8+ T cells sorted from blood. The clonotype comes from a young man in good health. This chain links TRBV13 with TRBJ2-7; D is ambiguous. The DNA of the CDR3 is TGTGCCAGCAGCTTAGGAGCCTCCCGCTACGAGCAGTACTTC. It translates to CASSLGASRYEQYF.